The rows below give T cell receptor beta chains drawn from one sample of a study of cytomegalovirus exposure and HLA in healthy donors. The data were produced by immunoSEQ multiplex PCR, yet TCRdb's version contains in-frame clones alone and is incomplete. The sample lists over 150,000 clones; approximately 84% were seen once. Sequencing was done on a sample of PBMCs. The source is a girl under three years old in good health and CMV-seronegative. Both conserved end residues are part of each CDR3. A D gene is named only where the DNA matches it firmly. A clone size is listed for some rows: how often the clone was seen (once, few, many), or a class if it is expanded.

len: 17; v_gene: TRBV27; d_gene: TRBD1; abundance: .; j_gene: TRBJ2-3; CDR3aa: CASSLLLGTGATDTQYF; CDR3nt: TGTGCCAGCAGTCTACTACTTGGGACAGGGGCCACAGATACGCAGTATTTT
len: 14; v_gene: TRBV5-1; d_gene: TRBD1; abundance: .; j_gene: TRBJ1-5; CDR3aa: CASSPGQDGEPQHF; CDR3nt: TGCGCCAGCAGCCCGGGACAGGATGGAGAGCCCCAGCATTTT
len: 17; v_gene: TRBV4-3; d_gene: .; abundance: .; j_gene: TRBJ2-1; CDR3aa: CASSPISGRSRYNEQFF; CDR3nt: TGCGCCAGCAGCCCCATTTCGGGGAGGAGTAGGTACAATGAGCAGTTCTTC
len: 17; v_gene: TRBV5-6; d_gene: .; abundance: .; j_gene: TRBJ2-5; CDR3aa: CASSLRHQGIIKETQYF; CDR3nt: TGTGCCAGCAGCTTGCGTCACCAGGGGATAATTAAAGAGACCCAGTACTTC
len: 13; v_gene: TRBV5-1; d_gene: .; abundance: once; j_gene: TRBJ1-4; CDR3aa: CASSLGGGEKLFF; CDR3nt: TGCGCCAGCAGCCTAGGTGGGGGGGAAAAACTGTTTTTT
len: 13; v_gene: TRBV28; d_gene: TRBD1; abundance: .; j_gene: TRBJ2-7; CDR3aa: CASSTGTGWEQYF; CDR3nt: TGTGCCAGCAGTACCGGGACAGGGTGGGAGCAGTACTTC
len: 14; v_gene: TRBV4-2; d_gene: TRBD1; abundance: .; j_gene: TRBJ2-5; CDR3aa: CASSRQGASETQYF; CDR3nt: TGTGCCAGCAGCCGACAGGGGGCGTCGGAGACCCAGTACTTC
len: 14; v_gene: TRBV9; d_gene: .; abundance: .; j_gene: TRBJ2-7; CDR3aa: CASSVGDWANEQYF; CDR3nt: TGTGCCAGCAGCGTAGGGGACTGGGCGAACGAGCAGTACTTC
len: 15; v_gene: TRBV5-1; d_gene: TRBD1; abundance: once; j_gene: TRBJ2-7; CDR3aa: CASSLRGGSGYEQYF; CDR3nt: TGCGCCAGCAGCTTGAGAGGGGGCAGCGGCTACGAGCAGTACTTC
len: 14; v_gene: TRBV18; d_gene: .; abundance: .; j_gene: TRBJ2-5; CDR3aa: CASSPLADQETQYF; CDR3nt: TGTGCCAGCTCACCACTAGCGGACCAAGAGACCCAGTACTTC
len: 13; v_gene: TRBV10-3; d_gene: TRBD1; abundance: .; j_gene: TRBJ2-5; CDR3aa: CAIRGTDREAQYF; CDR3nt: TGTGCCATCAGGGGGACAGACAGAGAGGCCCAGTACTTC
len: 13; v_gene: TRBV4-3; d_gene: .; abundance: .; j_gene: TRBJ2-7; CDR3aa: CASSQDRGYEQYF; CDR3nt: TGCGCCAGCAGCCAAGATAGAGGCTACGAGCAGTACTTC
len: 14; v_gene: TRBV30; d_gene: .; abundance: .; j_gene: TRBJ2-4; CDR3aa: CAWSVPRDKNIQYF; CDR3nt: TGTGCCTGGAGTGTACCGCGGGACAAAAACATTCAGTACTTC
len: 15; v_gene: TRBV9; d_gene: TRBD1; abundance: once; j_gene: TRBJ1-1; CDR3aa: CASSARGQRDTEAFF; CDR3nt: TGTGCCAGCAGCGCCAGGGGACAGAGGGACACTGAAGCTTTCTTT
len: 12; v_gene: TRBV2; d_gene: .; abundance: .; j_gene: TRBJ1-2; CDR3aa: CASRNENYGYTF; CDR3nt: TGTGCCAGCAGGAATGAGAACTATGGCTACACCTTC
len: 15; v_gene: TRBV6-5; d_gene: TRBD1; abundance: .; j_gene: TRBJ2-7; CDR3aa: CASSWVSGGSYEQYF; CDR3nt: TGTGCCAGCAGTTGGGTGTCAGGGGGTTCCTACGAGCAGTACTTC
len: 14; v_gene: TRBV5-1; d_gene: TRBD1; abundance: .; j_gene: TRBJ1-1; CDR3aa: CASSPRTGTTEAFF; CDR3nt: TGCGCCAGCAGCCCAAGGACAGGGACCACTGAAGCTTTCTTT
len: 16; v_gene: TRBV4-2; d_gene: TRBD2; abundance: .; j_gene: TRBJ2-5; CDR3aa: CASSQELAGGQETQYF; CDR3nt: TGTGCCAGCAGCCAAGAGCTAGCGGGGGGCCAAGAGACCCAGTACTTC
len: 14; v_gene: TRBV7-2; d_gene: .; abundance: .; j_gene: TRBJ2-1; CDR3aa: CASSLGGPGTPQFF; CDR3nt: TGTGCCAGCAGCTTAGGGGGCCCCGGGACTCCGCAGTTCTTC